This T cell receptor (beta chain) stems from a study of CD8 T cells in ankylosing spondylitis. Study results and limitations: A number of the motif variants had already been described in reactive arthritis synovial fluid and blood. Typical of ankylosing spondylitis blood, it appeared, was a TCR beta motif of fewer than 10 highly homologous variants.

TCRdb fed the 5' RACE reads into MiXCR, producing one record per CDR3 protein. The sample records around 230,000 distinct CDR3 sequences, 8% to 9.5% being singletons. This CDR3 is 16 amino acids long. Trimming shortened V by 1 base and J by 2 bases, and 15 bases separated the two germline ends. Germline loops: CDR1 DFQATT, CDR2 SNEGSKA (reference sequence). This clonotype was counted between two and nine times. Its antigen is as yet unknown. This receptor was identified in a male donor with ankylosing spondylitis or in good health (not recorded which). The sequencing sample was made of blood, either unsorted or a sorted T cell fraction (not recorded which). The chain links TRBV20-1 to TRBJ2-1; weak D call: TRBD2 (7 bases). The CDR3 loop reads CSARANGGGTYNEQFF. CDR3 coding DNA: TGCAGTGCTAGAGCCAATGGCGGGGGCACCTACAATGAGCAGTTCTTC.